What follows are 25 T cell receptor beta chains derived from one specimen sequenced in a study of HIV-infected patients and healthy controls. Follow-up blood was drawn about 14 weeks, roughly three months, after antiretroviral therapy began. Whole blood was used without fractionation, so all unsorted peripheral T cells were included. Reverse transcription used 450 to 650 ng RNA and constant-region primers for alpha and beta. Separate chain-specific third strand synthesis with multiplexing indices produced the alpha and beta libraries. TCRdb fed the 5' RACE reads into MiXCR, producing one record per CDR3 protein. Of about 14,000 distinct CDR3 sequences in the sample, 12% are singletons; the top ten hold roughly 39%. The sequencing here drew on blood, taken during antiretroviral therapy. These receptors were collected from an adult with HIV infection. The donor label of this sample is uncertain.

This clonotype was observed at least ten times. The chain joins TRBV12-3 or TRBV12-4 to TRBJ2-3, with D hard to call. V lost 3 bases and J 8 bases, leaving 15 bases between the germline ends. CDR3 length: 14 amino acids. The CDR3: CASSFPTWVGTQYF. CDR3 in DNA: TGTGCCAGCAGTTTTCCGACCTGGGTCGGTACGCAGTATTTT.

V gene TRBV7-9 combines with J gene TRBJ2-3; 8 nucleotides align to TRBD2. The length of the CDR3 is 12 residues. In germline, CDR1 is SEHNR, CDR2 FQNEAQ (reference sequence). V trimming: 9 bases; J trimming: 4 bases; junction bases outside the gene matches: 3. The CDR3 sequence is CASRGGSDTQYF. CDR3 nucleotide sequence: TGTGCCAGTCGGGGGGGGTCAGATACGCAGTATTTT.

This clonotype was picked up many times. CDR3 coding DNA: TGTGCCAGCAGCTGGCGGGGCCGAAGTGACGAGCAGTACTTC. Translation: CASSWRGRSDEQYF. The J gene is TRBJ2-7, the V gene TRBV6-5, with D possibly matching TRBD2 (6 bases). The germline gives CDR1 MNHEY, CDR2 SVGAGI. V was shortened by 6 bases and J by 5 bases, with 17 bases between the two germline ends. This CDR3 is built from 14 residues.

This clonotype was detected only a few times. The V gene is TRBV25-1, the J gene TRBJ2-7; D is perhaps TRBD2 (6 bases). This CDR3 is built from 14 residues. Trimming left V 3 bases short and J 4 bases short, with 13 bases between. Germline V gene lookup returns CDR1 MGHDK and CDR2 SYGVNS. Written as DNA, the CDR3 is TGTGCCAGCAGTGAGGGGGGTCCTCCGTACGAGCAGTACTTC. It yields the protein CASSEGGPPYEQYF.

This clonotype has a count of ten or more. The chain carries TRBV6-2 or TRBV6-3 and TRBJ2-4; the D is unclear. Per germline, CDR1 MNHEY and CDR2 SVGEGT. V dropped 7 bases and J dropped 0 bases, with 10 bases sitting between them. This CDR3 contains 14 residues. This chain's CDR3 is CASTNSLAKNIQYF. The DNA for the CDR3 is TGTGCCAGCACGAACTCTCTAGCCAAAAACATTCAGTACTTC.

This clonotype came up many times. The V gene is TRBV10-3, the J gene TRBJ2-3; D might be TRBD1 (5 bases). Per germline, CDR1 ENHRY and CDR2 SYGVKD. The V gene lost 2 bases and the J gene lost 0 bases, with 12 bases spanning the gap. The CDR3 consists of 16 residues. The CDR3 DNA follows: TGTGCCATCAGTGAGACACAGACAGCTAGCACAGATACGCAGTATTTT. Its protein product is CAISETQTASTDTQYF.

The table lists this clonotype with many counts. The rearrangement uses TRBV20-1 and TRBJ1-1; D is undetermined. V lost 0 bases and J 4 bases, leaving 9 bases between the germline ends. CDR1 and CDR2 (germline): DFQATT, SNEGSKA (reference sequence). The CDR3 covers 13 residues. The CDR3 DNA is TGCAGTGCTAGAGAAGGGCTATTCACTGAAGCTTTCTTT. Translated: CSAREGLFTEAFF.

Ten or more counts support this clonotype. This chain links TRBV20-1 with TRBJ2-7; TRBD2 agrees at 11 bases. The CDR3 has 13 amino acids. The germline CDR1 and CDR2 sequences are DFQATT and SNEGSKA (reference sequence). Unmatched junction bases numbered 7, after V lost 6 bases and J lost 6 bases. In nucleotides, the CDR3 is TGCAGTGCCCCCACTAGCGGGAGCACCGAGCAGTACTTC. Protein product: CSAPTSGSTEQYF.

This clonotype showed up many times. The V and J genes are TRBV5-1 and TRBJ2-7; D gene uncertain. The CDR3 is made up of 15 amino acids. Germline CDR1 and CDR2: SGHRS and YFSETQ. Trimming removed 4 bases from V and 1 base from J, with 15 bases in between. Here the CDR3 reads CASSGNLASSYEQYF. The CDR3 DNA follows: TGCGCCAGCAGCGGGAACCTCGCAAGTTCCTACGAGCAGTACTTC. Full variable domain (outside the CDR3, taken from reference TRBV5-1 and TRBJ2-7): KAGVTQTPRYLIKTRGQQVTLSCSPISGHRSVSWYQQTPGQGLQFLFEYFSETQRNKGNFPGRFSGRQFSNSRSEMNVSTLELGDSALYLCASSGNLASSYEQYFGPGTRLTVT.

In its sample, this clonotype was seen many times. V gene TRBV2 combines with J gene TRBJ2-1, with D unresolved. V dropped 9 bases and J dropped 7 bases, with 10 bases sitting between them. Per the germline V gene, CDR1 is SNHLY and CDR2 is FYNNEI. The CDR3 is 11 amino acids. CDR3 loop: CASSIRNEQFF. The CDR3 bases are TGTGCCAGTTCGATCCGGAATGAGCAGTTCTTC. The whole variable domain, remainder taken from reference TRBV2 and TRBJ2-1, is EPEVTQTPSHQVTQMGQEVILRCVPISNHLYFYWYRQILGQKVEFLVSFYNNEISEKSEIFDDQFSVERPDGSNFTLKIRSTKLEDSAMYFCASSIRNEQFFGPGTRLTVL.

The CDR3 sequence: CASSLHPRAYEQYF. In DNA form, the CDR3 reads TGTGCCAGCAGCTTACACCCCAGGGCATACGAGCAGTACTTC. The V and J genes are TRBV27 and TRBJ2-7; weak D call: TRBD1 (5 bases). Germline CDR1 is MNHEY and CDR2 is SMNVEV (reference sequence). Deletions cut 6 bases from V and 4 bases from J, with 16 bases between. CDR3 length: 14 residues.

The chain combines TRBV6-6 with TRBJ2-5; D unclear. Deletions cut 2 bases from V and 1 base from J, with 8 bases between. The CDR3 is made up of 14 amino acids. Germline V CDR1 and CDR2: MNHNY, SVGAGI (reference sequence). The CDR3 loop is CASSYPGAQETQYF. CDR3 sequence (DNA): TGTGCCAGCAGTTACCCCGGAGCCCAAGAGACCCAGTACTTC.

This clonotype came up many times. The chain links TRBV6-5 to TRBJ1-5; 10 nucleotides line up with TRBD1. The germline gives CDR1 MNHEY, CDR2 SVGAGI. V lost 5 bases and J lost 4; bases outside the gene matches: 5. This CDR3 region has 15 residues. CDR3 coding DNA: TGTGCCAGCAGTCTGGGACAGGGGACAAATCAGCCCCAGCATTTT. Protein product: CASSLGQGTNQPQHF.

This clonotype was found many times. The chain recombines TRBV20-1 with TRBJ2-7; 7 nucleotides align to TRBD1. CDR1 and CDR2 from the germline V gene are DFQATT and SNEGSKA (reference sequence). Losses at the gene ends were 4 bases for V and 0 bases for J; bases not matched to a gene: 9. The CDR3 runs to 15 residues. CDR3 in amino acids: CSATNRGMISYEQYF. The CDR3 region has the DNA TGCAGTGCTACCAACAGGGGTATGATCTCCTACGAGCAGTACTTC.

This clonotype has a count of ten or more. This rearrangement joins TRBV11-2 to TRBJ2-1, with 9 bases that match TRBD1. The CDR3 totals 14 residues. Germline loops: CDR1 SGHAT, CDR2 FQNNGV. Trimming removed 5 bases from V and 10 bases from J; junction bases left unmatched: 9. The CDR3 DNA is TGTGCCAGCAGCCCAACCCGGGACAGGGCAGAGCAGTTCTTC. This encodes CASSPTRDRAEQFF.

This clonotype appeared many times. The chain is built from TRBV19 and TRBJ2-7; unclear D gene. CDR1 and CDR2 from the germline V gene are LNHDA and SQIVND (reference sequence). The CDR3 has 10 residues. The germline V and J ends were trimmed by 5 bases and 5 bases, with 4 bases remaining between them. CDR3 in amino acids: CASSYHEQYF. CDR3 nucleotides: TGTGCCAGTAGTTACCACGAGCAGTACTTC.

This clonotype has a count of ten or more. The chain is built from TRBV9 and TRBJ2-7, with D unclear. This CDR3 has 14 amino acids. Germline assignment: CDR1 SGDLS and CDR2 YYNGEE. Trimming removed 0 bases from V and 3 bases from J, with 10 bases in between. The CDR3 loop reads CASSVDSASYEQYF. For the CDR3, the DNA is TGTGCCAGCAGCGTAGACAGTGCGAGCTACGAGCAGTACTTC.

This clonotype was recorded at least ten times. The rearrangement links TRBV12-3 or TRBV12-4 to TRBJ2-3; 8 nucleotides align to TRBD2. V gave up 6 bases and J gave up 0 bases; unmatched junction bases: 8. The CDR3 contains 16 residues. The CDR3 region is CASRPIAGLSTDTQYF. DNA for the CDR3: TGTGCCAGCAGACCCATAGCGGGATTAAGCACAGATACGCAGTATTTT.

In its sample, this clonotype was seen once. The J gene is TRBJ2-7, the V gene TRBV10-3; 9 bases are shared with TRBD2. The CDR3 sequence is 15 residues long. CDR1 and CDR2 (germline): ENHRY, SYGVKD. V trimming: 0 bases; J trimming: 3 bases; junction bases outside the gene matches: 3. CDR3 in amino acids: CAISESELAGYEQYF. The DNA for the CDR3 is TGTGCCATCAGTGAGTCGGAACTAGCGGGCTACGAGCAGTACTTC.

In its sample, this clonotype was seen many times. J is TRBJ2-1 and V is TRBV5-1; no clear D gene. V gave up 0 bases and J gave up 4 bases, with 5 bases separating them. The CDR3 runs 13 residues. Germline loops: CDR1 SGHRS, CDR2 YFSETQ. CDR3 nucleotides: TGCGCCAGCAGCTTGGATGCGTACAATGAGCAGTTCTTC. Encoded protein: CASSLDAYNEQFF.

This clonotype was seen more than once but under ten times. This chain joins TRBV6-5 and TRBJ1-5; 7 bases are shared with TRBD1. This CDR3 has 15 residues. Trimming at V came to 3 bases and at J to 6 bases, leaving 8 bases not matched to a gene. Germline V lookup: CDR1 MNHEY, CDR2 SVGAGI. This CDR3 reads CASSYHSGGGQPQHF. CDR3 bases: TGTGCCAGCAGTTATCACTCAGGGGGAGGTCAGCCCCAGCATTTT.

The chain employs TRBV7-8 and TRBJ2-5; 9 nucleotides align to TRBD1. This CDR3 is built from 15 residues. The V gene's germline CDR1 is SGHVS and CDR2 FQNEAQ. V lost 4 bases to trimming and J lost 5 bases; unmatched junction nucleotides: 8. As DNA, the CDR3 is TGTGCCAGCAGCTCACCGGGACAGGGTTTGGAGACCCAGTACTTC. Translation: CASSSPGQGLETQYF.

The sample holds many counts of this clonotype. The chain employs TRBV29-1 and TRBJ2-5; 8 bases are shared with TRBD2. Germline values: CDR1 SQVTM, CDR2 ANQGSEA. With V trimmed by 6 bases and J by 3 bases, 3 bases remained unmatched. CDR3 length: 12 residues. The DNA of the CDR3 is TGCAGCGTCCGGACTAGCAAAGAGACCCAGTACTTC. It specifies CSVRTSKETQYF.

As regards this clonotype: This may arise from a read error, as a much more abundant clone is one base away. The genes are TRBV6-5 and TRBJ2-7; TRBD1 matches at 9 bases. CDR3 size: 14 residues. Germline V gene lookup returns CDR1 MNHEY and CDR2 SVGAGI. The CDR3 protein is CASRRTGVGYEKYF. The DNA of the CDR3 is TGTGCCAGCAGGCGGACAGGGGTTGGGTACGAGAAGTACTTC.

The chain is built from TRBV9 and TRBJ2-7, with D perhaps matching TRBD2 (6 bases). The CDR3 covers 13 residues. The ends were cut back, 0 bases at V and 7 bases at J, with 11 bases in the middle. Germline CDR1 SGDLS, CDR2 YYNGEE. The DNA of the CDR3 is TGTGCCAGCAGCGTAGAAGGGAGCGGGGAGCAGTACTTC. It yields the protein CASSVEGSGEQYF.